These T cell receptor beta chains were read from a single sample in a study of blood T cell repertoires in COVID-19. Assay: immunoSEQ multiplex PCR; the TCRdb copy retains only in-frame clones and omits some. Among about 300,000 clones, just over 90% were seen once, and the ten largest hold approximately 2%. The specimen was peripheral blood. All receptors derive from a woman younger than 45 with COVID-19, enrolled during active disease. The CDR3 runs from the conserved cysteine through the conserved F or W. A D gene is named only where the DNA matches it firmly. Clone size, where shown, is once, few, many, or a class for clones that have expanded.

D gene: TRBD1; clone size: NA; J gene: TRBJ1-3; V gene: TRBV12-5; CDR3 DNA: TGTGCTAGTGGCCTCGGACAGGACTCTGGAAACACCATATATTTT; CDR3 protein: CASGLGQDSGNTIYF
D gene: TRBD1; clone size: NA; J gene: TRBJ1-2; V gene: TRBV29-1; CDR3 DNA: TGCAGCGTTGAAGACGGGACAGGCCTTGGGGGCTACACCTTC; CDR3 protein: CSVEDGTGLGGYTF
D gene: TRBD1; clone size: NA; J gene: TRBJ2-7; V gene: TRBV11-1; CDR3 DNA: TGTGCCAGCAGCCCGGGACAGGGACACTACGAGCAGTACTTC; CDR3 protein: CASSPGQGHYEQYF
D gene: NA; clone size: NA; J gene: TRBJ1-1; V gene: TRBV9; CDR3 DNA: TGTGCCAGCAGCGAGGTCGCGGACAGCCTGAACACTGAAGCTTTCTTT; CDR3 protein: CASSEVADSLNTEAFF
D gene: TRBD1; clone size: NA; J gene: TRBJ2-1; V gene: TRBV27; CDR3 DNA: TGTGCCAGCAGGGGGGACAGTTACAATGAGCAGTTCTTC; CDR3 protein: CASRGDSYNEQFF
D gene: NA; clone size: NA; J gene: TRBJ2-2; V gene: TRBV7-6; CDR3 DNA: TGTGCCAGCAGCTTAGACGGACTACCGAACACCGGGGAGCTGTTTTTT; CDR3 protein: CASSLDGLPNTGELFF
D gene: TRBD1; clone size: NA; J gene: TRBJ1-5; V gene: TRBV6-5; CDR3 DNA: TGTGCCAGCATAGGGACAGGGAAGGTGGAGCCCCAGCATTTT; CDR3 protein: CASIGTGKVEPQHF
D gene: NA; clone size: NA; J gene: TRBJ2-7; V gene: TRBV10-1; CDR3 DNA: TGCGCCAGCAGTGATCCTCACAGGGATTCCTACGAGCAGTACTTC; CDR3 protein: CASSDPHRDSYEQYF
D gene: NA; clone size: NA; J gene: TRBJ2-7; V gene: TRBV7-8; CDR3 DNA: TGTGCCAGCAGCGTATATAGCTCCTACGAGCAGTACTTC; CDR3 protein: CASSVYSSYEQYF
D gene: TRBD1; clone size: NA; J gene: TRBJ2-1; V gene: TRBV13; CDR3 DNA: TGTGCCAGCAGCTCCCAGGGACAGGGCCACAATGAGCAGTTCTTC; CDR3 protein: CASSSQGQGHNEQFF
D gene: NA; clone size: NA; J gene: TRBJ1-1; V gene: TRBV18; CDR3 DNA: TGTGCCAGCTCACCACTAGTAATACAGAGGAACACTGAAGCTTTCTTT; CDR3 protein: CASSPLVIQRNTEAFF
D gene: NA; clone size: NA; J gene: TRBJ1-6; V gene: TRBV2; CDR3 DNA: TGTGCCAGCAGGTCGGACAGCTATAATTCACCCCTCCACTTT; CDR3 protein: CASRSDSYNSPLHF
D gene: NA; clone size: NA; J gene: TRBJ2-7; V gene: TRBV12-3/TRBV12-4; CDR3 DNA: TGTGCCAGCAGCAGACTAGGCGGCGAGCAGTACTTC; CDR3 protein: CASSRLGGEQYF
D gene: NA; clone size: NA; J gene: TRBJ1-1; V gene: TRBV29-1; CDR3 DNA: TGCAGCGTTGAGGGGGGGGCAGGTGAAGCTTTCTTT; CDR3 protein: CSVEGGAGEAFF
D gene: NA; clone size: NA; J gene: TRBJ2-5; V gene: TRBV11-2; CDR3 DNA: TGTGCCAGCAGCTTCGTTAGGTCTAGCGAACAAGAGACCCAGTACTTC; CDR3 protein: CASSFVRSSEQETQYF
D gene: NA; clone size: NA; J gene: TRBJ2-2; V gene: TRBV24-1; CDR3 DNA: TGTGCCACCAGTATGTCGCGCACCGGGGAGCTGTTTTTT; CDR3 protein: CATSMSRTGELFF
D gene: NA; clone size: NA; J gene: TRBJ1-1; V gene: TRBV30; CDR3 DNA: TGTGCCTGGAGTGTACGCGGGGGGCGCAGGGACACTGAAGCTTTCTTT; CDR3 protein: CAWSVRGGRRDTEAFF
D gene: NA; clone size: NA; J gene: TRBJ2-2; V gene: TRBV5-1; CDR3 DNA: TGCGCCAGCAGCACTAATTTCAACACCGGGGAGCTGTTTTTT; CDR3 protein: CASSTNFNTGELFF
D gene: TRBD1; clone size: NA; J gene: TRBJ2-3; V gene: TRBV9; CDR3 DNA: TGTGCCAGCAGCGTAGGAGACAGGGGCCCAGATACGCAGTATTTT; CDR3 protein: CASSVGDRGPDTQYF
D gene: TRBD1; clone size: NA; J gene: TRBJ2-5; V gene: TRBV5-1; CDR3 DNA: TGCGCCAGCAGACCCGGGACAGGGGGAGAGACCCAGTACTTC; CDR3 protein: CASRPGTGGETQYF
D gene: NA; clone size: NA; J gene: TRBJ1-5; V gene: TRBV27; CDR3 DNA: TGTGCCAGCAGTTTATTCCAGAATAGCAATCAGCCCCAGCATTTT; CDR3 protein: CASSLFQNSNQPQHF
D gene: NA; clone size: NA; J gene: TRBJ1-5; V gene: TRBV30; CDR3 DNA: TGTGCCTGGAGTGCTTCGGTATTGAGCAATCAGCCCCAGCATTTT; CDR3 protein: CAWSASVLSNQPQHF
D gene: TRBD1; clone size: NA; J gene: TRBJ2-5; V gene: TRBV7-2; CDR3 DNA: TGTGCCAGCAGCTCCATGACAGGGGCAGAGACCCAGTACTTC; CDR3 protein: CASSSMTGAETQYF
D gene: TRBD1; clone size: NA; J gene: TRBJ1-4; V gene: TRBV7-9; CDR3 DNA: TGTGCCAGCAGCTTAGGGGGACAGAATAATGAAAAACTGTTTTTT; CDR3 protein: CASSLGGQNNEKLFF
D gene: TRBD1; clone size: once; J gene: TRBJ1-5; V gene: TRBV18; CDR3 DNA: TGTGCCAGCTCACCGGGACAGGGTGGGTTCGGCAATCAGCCCCAGCATTTT; CDR3 protein: CASSPGQGGFGNQPQHF
D gene: TRBD1; clone size: NA; J gene: TRBJ2-7; V gene: TRBV5-5; CDR3 DNA: TGTGCCAGCAGCCGAGTCGGACAGGTCCTTTACGAGCAGTACTTC; CDR3 protein: CASSRVGQVLYEQYF
D gene: NA; clone size: NA; J gene: TRBJ2-1; V gene: TRBV6-2/TRBV6-3; CDR3 DNA: TGTGCCAGCAGTCTTGACTTCGGAGGTGAGCAGTTCTTC; CDR3 protein: CASSLDFGGEQFF
D gene: TRBD2; clone size: NA; J gene: TRBJ2-1; V gene: TRBV24-1; CDR3 DNA: TGTGCCACCAGTGATGGGGGGGTCCCCACGGGTTACAATGAGCAGTTCTTC; CDR3 protein: CATSDGGVPTGYNEQFF
D gene: TRBD2; clone size: NA; J gene: TRBJ2-3; V gene: TRBV11-3; CDR3 DNA: TGTGCCAGCAGCTTAGGTCGGGAGGAGACAGATACGCAGTATTTT; CDR3 protein: CASSLGREETDTQYF
D gene: TRBD2; clone size: NA; J gene: TRBJ2-1; V gene: TRBV6-6; CDR3 DNA: TGTGCCAGCAGTCGGACTAGCTCCACCTACAATGAGCAGTTCTTC; CDR3 protein: CASSRTSSTYNEQFF
D gene: NA; clone size: NA; J gene: TRBJ2-7; V gene: TRBV5-1; CDR3 DNA: TGCGCCAGCAGGATAGCGGCCGCCTACGAGCAGTACTTC; CDR3 protein: CASRIAAAYEQYF
D gene: NA; clone size: NA; J gene: TRBJ1-4; V gene: TRBV15; CDR3 DNA: TGTGCCACCAGCTCCTCTAATGAAAAACTGTTTTTT; CDR3 protein: CATSSSNEKLFF